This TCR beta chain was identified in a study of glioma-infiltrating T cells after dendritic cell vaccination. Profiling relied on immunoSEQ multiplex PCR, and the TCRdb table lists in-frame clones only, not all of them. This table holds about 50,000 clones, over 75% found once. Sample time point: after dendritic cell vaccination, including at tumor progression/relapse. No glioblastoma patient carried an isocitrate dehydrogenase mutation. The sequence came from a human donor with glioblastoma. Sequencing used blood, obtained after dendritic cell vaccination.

The CDR3 nucleotides are TGCGCCAGCACCCCCACGGCCGGGCGGGGAAACATTCAGTACTTC. Translation gives CASTPTAGRGNIQYF. The chain links TRBV4-1 to TRBJ2-4; D might be TRBD2 (6 bases). This CDR3 has 15 residues. V lost 7 bases to trimming and J lost 6 bases, with 19 bases between them. The V gene's germline CDR1 is MGHRA and CDR2 YSYEKL.